The sequence of this T cell receptor (beta chain) was determined in a study of blood T cells in healthy people across ages. This clonotype was detected a few times. Donors ranged from about 6 to 90 years old and were healthy Caucasians in Russia. Next came a second PCR, run for roughly 6 to 11 cycles, which used a sample-barcoded 5' primer along with a J-beta primer mix. TCRdb ran MiXCR on the 5' RACE reads and lists one entry per CDR3 protein. The table has roughly 560,000 distinct CDR3 sequences, about 24% seen once. These data are also associated with another study on T cells of mothers and their children. This second study says: Similar effects of thymic selection on TCR recombination output were recorded in related and unrelated pairs.

The sequencing sample was made of blood. This clonotype was obtained from a boy between 10 and 17 years old in good health.

The CDR3 loop reads CASSDGTNGAYEQYF. DNA of the CDR3: TGTGCCAGCAGCGACGGGACTAATGGTGCCTACGAGCAGTACTTC. The V and J genes are TRBV5-5 and TRBJ2-7; 7 positions agree with TRBD2. The CDR3 spans 15 residues. The V gene's germline CDR1 is SGHKS and CDR2 YYEKEE (reference sequence). V shed 4 bases and J 2 bases; nucleotides not matched to a gene: 9.